The clone carrying this T cell receptor (beta chain) occurred a few times. Its matching antigen is unknown. These data are taken from a study of cytomegalovirus exposure and HLA in healthy donors. The CDR3 spans 14 residues. Losses at the gene ends were 6 bases for V and 3 bases for J; bases not matched to a gene: 1. Germline loops: CDR1 SNHLY, CDR2 FYNNEI. Here immunoSEQ multiplex PCR was the method, and the copy in TCRdb shows in-frame clones only, minus some. The sample contains approximately 270,000 clones, 80% to 90% of which appear only once. Whole-study findings and limits: Cytomegalovirus association was assigned to approximately 160 TCR beta chains.

The material sequenced was PBMCs. The chain combines TRBV2 with TRBJ2-2, with TRBD2 identical over 10 bases. This TCR came from a woman between 18 and 30 years old in good health and CMV-seronegative. The CDR3 reads CASRLAGYTGELFF. In DNA form, the CDR3 reads TGTGCCAGCAGACTAGCGGGGTACACCGGGGAGCTGTTTTTT.